The 26 T cell receptor beta chains given below trace back to one sample, sequenced in a study of radiation and T cells in renal cell carcinoma (dated by TCRdb to the early 2020s). Libraries were constructed by the immunoSEQ multiplex PCR assay. The clones in this table, taken by TCRdb from immuneACCESS, are in-frame only. Not every clone is retained; where verified, under half of the shortfall comes from an unresolved V gene, and the cause of the rest is unknown. Here the sample has about 150,000 clones; about 91% occur a single time. 13% of the sample lies in the top ten. The meaning of the sample's time point label: blood 2 weeks post-SBRT. The sample's treatment or condition label, decoded: 15 Gy SBRT to primary tumor, nephrectomy 4 weeks later. This specimen consisted of blood, obtained from a patient whose treatment included radiotherapy and nephrectomy. The receptors were gathered from a woman in her 50s with renal cell carcinoma.

The chain links TRBV6-1 to TRBJ2-1, with 14 bases matching TRBD2. This CDR3 spans 15 amino acids. Germline CDR1 is MNHNS and CDR2 is SASEGT. The V segment lost 5 bases and the J segment 4 bases; nucleotides outside the gene matches: 1. The CDR3 DNA reads TGTGCCAGCAGTCGGACTAGCGGGGGGTACAATGAGCAGTTCTTC. Its protein product is CASSRTSGGYNEQFF.

The chain couples TRBV9 to TRBJ2-1; 8 bases agree with TRBD2. The junction had 9 bases not matched to a gene; V was cut back by 1 base and J by 9 bases. The CDR3 spans 15 residues. Germline-derived CDR1 and CDR2 are SGDLS and YYNGEE. In DNA, the CDR3 is TGTGCCAGCAGCGTACTGGGGACTAGTTTCGCTGAGCAGTTCTTC. This encodes CASSVLGTSFAEQFF.

The J gene is TRBJ1-5, the V gene TRBV6-4, with D hard to call. The germline CDR1 and CDR2 sequences are MRHNA and SNTAGT. This CDR3 has 13 amino acids. Trimming left V 0 bases short and J 9 bases short, with 9 bases between. CDR3 nucleotides: TGTGCCAGCAGTGACTCTATAGGATCGCCCCAGCATTTT. This encodes CASSDSIGSPQHF.

A single count supports this clone. The rearrangement uses TRBV7-2 and TRBJ1-3; D uncertain. The CDR3 is 14 amino acids. The ends were cut back, 1 base at V and 7 bases at J, with 11 bases in the middle. Germline V lookup: CDR1 SGHTA, CDR2 FQGNSA. The CDR3 protein is CASSLGGRRNTIYF. CDR3 nucleotide sequence: TGTGCCAGCAGCTTAGGAGGGCGTCGTAACACCATATATTTT.

The V call is TRBV19, the J call TRBJ2-4; perhaps TRBD1 as D (5 bases). Trimming pared 3 bases from V and 8 bases from J, leaving 14 bases between. Per germline, CDR1 LNHDA and CDR2 SQIVND (reference sequence). This CDR3 has 14 residues. In DNA form, the CDR3 reads TGTGCCAGTAGTATGAAGGGGTCACGGGACATTCAGTACTTC. Amino acid sequence: CASSMKGSRDIQYF.

The gene calls are TRBV5-4 and TRBJ1-3; D gene unclear. Looked up from germline, CDR1 is SGHNT and CDR2 is YYREEE (reference sequence). The V end lost 1 base, the J end lost 5 bases, and 10 bases lay between the germline ends. The CDR3 is 14 amino acids. CDR3 region: CASSLIGSRNTIYF. The CDR3 DNA reads TGTGCCAGCAGCTTGATAGGGAGTAGAAACACCATATATTTT.

The chain joins TRBV5-4 to TRBJ1-3; D perhaps matches TRBD1 (5 bases). The germline V and J ends were trimmed by 0 bases and 4 bases, with 11 bases remaining between them. This CDR3 is built from 15 residues. Germline V CDR1 and CDR2: SGHNT, YYREEE (reference sequence). The CDR3 loop reads CASSLAGAGGNTIYF. In nucleotides, the CDR3 is TGTGCCAGCAGCTTGGCCGGGGCAGGGGGAAACACCATATATTTT. Variable domain in full (rest from reference TRBV5-4 and TRBJ1-3): ETGVTQSPTHLIKTRGQQVTLRCSSQSGHNTVSWYQQALGQGPQFIFQYYREEENGRGNFPPRFSGLQFPNYSSELNVNALELDDSALYLCASSLAGAGGNTIYFGEGSWLTVV.

The chain couples TRBV5-1 to TRBJ2-3; no definite D call. Germline lookup yields CDR1 SGHRS and CDR2 YFSETQ. This CDR3 spans 12 amino acids. Trimming stripped 0 bases from V and 4 bases from J, with 3 bases between. Here the CDR3 reads CASSLEADTQYF. As DNA, the CDR3 is TGCGCCAGCAGCTTGGAGGCAGATACGCAGTATTTT.

This clone was seen a few times. J is TRBJ1-3 and V is TRBV19; D is ambiguous. Germline V CDR1 and CDR2: LNHDA, SQIVND (reference sequence). CDR3 length equals 12 residues. The V end was cut by 6 bases, the J end by 2 bases, with 5 bases between. The CDR3 loop reads CASSQAGNTIYF. The DNA for the CDR3 is TGTGCCAGTAGCCAGGCTGGAAACACCATATATTTT.

The sample holds one count of this clone. The chain uses TRBV11-2 and TRBJ2-1, with a weak D call TRBD2 (6 bases). CDR3 length equals 12 residues. CDR1 and CDR2 from the germline V gene are SGHAT and FQNNGV. The V gene lost 5 bases and the J gene lost 12 bases, with 14 bases spanning the gap. CDR3 in DNA: TGTGCCAGCAGCGGGGGAGGATTGGTGCAGTTCTTC. It specifies CASSGGGLVQFF.

The rearrangement uses TRBV29-1 and TRBJ2-3; D is possibly TRBD1 (5 bases). Trimming took 2 bases from V and 2 from J, leaving 14 bases between them. Germline CDR1 is SQVTM and CDR2 is ANQGSEA. This CDR3 contains 15 residues. CDR3 loop: CSVEILGQNTDTQYF. CDR3 DNA: TGCAGCGTTGAAATCCTGGGGCAGAACACAGATACGCAGTATTTT.

The chain couples TRBV30 to TRBJ1-6; D unresolved. CDR1 GTSNPN and CDR2 SVGIG come from the germline V gene (reference sequence). There are 12 residues in the CDR3. The germline V and J ends were trimmed by 1 base and 9 bases, with 7 bases remaining between them. The CDR3 is CAWSASASPLHF. The CDR3 DNA is TGTGCCTGGAGTGCTTCTGCTTCACCCCTCCACTTT.

The chain couples TRBV6-5 to TRBJ2-7; no clear D gene. The CDR3 length is 13 residues. Looked up from germline, CDR1 is MNHEY and CDR2 is SVGAGI. Trimming removed 4 bases from V and 2 bases from J, with 9 bases in between. CDR3 sequence: CASSSPGTYEQYF. CDR3 in DNA: TGTGCCAGCAGTTCGCCAGGTACCTACGAGCAGTACTTC.

The rearrangement uses TRBV14 and TRBJ1-6; TRBD1 is a possible D gene (6 bases). CDR3 length: 16 residues. Per the germline V gene, CDR1 is SGHDN and CDR2 is FVKESK. The V end lost 0 bases, the J end lost 7 bases, and 13 bases lay between the germline ends. In nucleotides, the CDR3 is TGTGCCAGCAGCCAAGACTGGGGGGGCGTGAATTCACCCCTCCACTTT. It translates to CASSQDWGGVNSPLHF.

The chain has TRBV7-9 and TRBJ2-7; 11 bases fit TRBD1. The V gene end was trimmed by 7 bases and the J gene end by 4 bases; junction bases not matched to a gene: 9. The CDR3 contains 15 residues. Germline CDR1 is SEHNR and CDR2 is FQNEAQ (reference sequence). The CDR3 nucleotides are TGTGCCAGCAACCCGGTTGGACAGGGGGCTTACGAGCAGTACTTC. As protein: CASNPVGQGAYEQYF.

The rearrangement joins TRBV19 to TRBJ1-2; D gene uncertain. The V end lost 1 base, the J end lost 2 bases, and 14 bases lay between the germline ends. Germline assignment: CDR1 LNHDA and CDR2 SQIVND (reference sequence). This CDR3 is 16 amino acids long. CDR3 nucleotide sequence: TGTGCCAGTAGTATAGCAGCGCCGCATCCGAACTATGGCTACACCTTC. Encoded protein: CASSIAAPHPNYGYTF.

The rearrangement joins TRBV5-1 to TRBJ2-5; 8 bases match TRBD2. The CDR3 sequence is 15 residues long. Germline lookup yields CDR1 SGHRS and CDR2 YFSETQ. The V and J ends lost 0 bases and 3 bases, in that order; junction bases with no gene match: 4. The DNA for the CDR3 is TGCGCCAGCAGCTTGGTGGGGACTAGGGAAGAGACCCAGTACTTC. Amino acids: CASSLVGTREETQYF.

The J gene is TRBJ1-6, the V gene TRBV7-2; D is undetermined. The V gene's germline CDR1 is SGHTA and CDR2 FQGNSA. The CDR3 covers 12 residues. The V end lost 3 bases, the J end lost 10 bases, and 7 bases lay between the germline ends. This CDR3 reads CASSFPGSPLHF. CDR3 nucleotides: TGTGCCAGCAGCTTTCCGGGCTCACCCCTCCACTTT.

The chain recombines TRBV7-8 with TRBJ2-3; no clear D gene. The germline gives CDR1 SGHVS, CDR2 FQNEAQ. Trimming shortened V by 2 bases and J by 0 bases, and 6 bases separated the two germline ends. The length of the CDR3 is 14 residues. In DNA, the CDR3 is TGTGCCAGCAGCTTATTGCTTAGCACAGATACGCAGTATTTT. Amino acids: CASSLLLSTDTQYF.

This chain uses TRBV5-4 with TRBJ1-5, with 9 nucleotides matching TRBD1. This CDR3 is built from 14 residues. Germline assignment: CDR1 SGHNT and CDR2 YYREEE (reference sequence). Trimming at V came to 4 bases and at J to 5 bases, leaving 4 bases not matched to a gene. The chain's CDR3 is CASSLDRGDQPQHF. The CDR3 nucleotides are TGTGCCAGCAGCCTAGACAGGGGGGATCAGCCCCAGCATTTT.

V gene TRBV5-4 combines with J gene TRBJ1-4; TRBD1 might be the D (5 bases). There are 16 residues in the CDR3. Germline V gene sequence: CDR1 SGHNT, CDR2 YYREEE (reference sequence). Trimming removed 4 bases at V and 8 bases at J, with 21 bases between. DNA of the CDR3: TGTGCCAGCAGCGACAAATCAGGGAAGGAAGGAGAAAAACTGTTTTTT. Translation gives CASSDKSGKEGEKLFF. Full variable domain (remainder filled in from reference TRBV5-4 and TRBJ1-4): ETGVTQSPTHLIKTRGQQVTLRCSSQSGHNTVSWYQQALGQGPQFIFQYYREEENGRGNFPPRFSGLQFPNYSSELNVNALELDDSALYLCASSDKSGKEGEKLFFGSGTQLSVL.

This chain connects TRBV6-5 to TRBJ1-1; D is undetermined. Germline V CDR1 and CDR2: MNHEY, SVGAGI. The length of the CDR3 is 15 residues. Trimming took 4 bases from V and 1 from J, leaving 13 bases between them. The CDR3 DNA sequence: TGTGCCAGCAGTTCCCCCGGCCGACAGAACACTGAAGCTTTCTTT. This sequence encodes CASSSPGRQNTEAFF.

This rearrangement joins TRBV4-1 to TRBJ1-4; D unclear. V was trimmed by 1 base and J by 4 bases, leaving 7 bases between them. Germline values: CDR1 MGHRA, CDR2 YSYEKL. This CDR3 contains 14 residues. The CDR3 protein is CASSQARSNEKLFF. CDR3 nucleotide sequence: TGCGCCAGCAGCCAAGCCAGAAGTAATGAAAAACTGTTTTTT.

CDR3 in amino acids: CASSQGWRGQETQYF. Written as DNA, the CDR3 is TGCGCCAGCAGCCAAGGTTGGCGGGGCCAGGAGACCCAGTACTTC. The rearrangement uses TRBV4-1 and TRBJ2-5, with TRBD2 as a possible D gene (6 bases). CDR1 is MGHRA, CDR2 YSYEKL, per germline. CDR3 size: 15 residues. Trimming took off 1 base at V and 5 bases at J, with 14 bases between the two ends.

The genes are TRBV5-4 and TRBJ1-6; D is perhaps TRBD1 (5 bases). Deletions cut 0 bases from V and 9 bases from J, with 16 bases between. The CDR3 is 16 residues long. Germline V gene sequence: CDR1 SGHNT, CDR2 YYREEE (reference sequence). CDR3 residues: CASSLDAGHQGSPLHF. CDR3 sequence (DNA): TGTGCCAGCAGCTTGGATGCAGGCCACCAGGGTTCACCCCTCCACTTT.

This clone was observed a single time. The chain employs TRBV5-4 and TRBJ2-6; 8 bases map to TRBD1. Germline values: CDR1 SGHNT, CDR2 YYREEE (reference sequence). The CDR3 has 17 amino acids. V shed 5 bases and J 0 bases; nucleotides not matched to a gene: 7. CDR3 region: CASSHGQGGSGANVLTF. The CDR3 nucleotides read TGTGCCAGCAGTCACGGACAGGGAGGCTCTGGGGCCAACGTCCTGACTTTC.